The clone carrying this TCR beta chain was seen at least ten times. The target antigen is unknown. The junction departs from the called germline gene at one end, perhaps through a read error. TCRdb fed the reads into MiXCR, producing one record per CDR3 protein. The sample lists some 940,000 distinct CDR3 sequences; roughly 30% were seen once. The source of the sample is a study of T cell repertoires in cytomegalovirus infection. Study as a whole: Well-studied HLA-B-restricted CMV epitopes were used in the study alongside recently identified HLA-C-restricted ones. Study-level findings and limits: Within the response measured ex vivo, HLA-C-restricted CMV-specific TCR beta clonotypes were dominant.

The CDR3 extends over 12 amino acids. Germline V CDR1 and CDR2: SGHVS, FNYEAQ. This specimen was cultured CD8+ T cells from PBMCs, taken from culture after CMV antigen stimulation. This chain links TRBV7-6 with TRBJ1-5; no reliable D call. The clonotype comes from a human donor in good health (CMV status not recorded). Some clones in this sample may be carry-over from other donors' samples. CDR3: CASSDSDQPQHF. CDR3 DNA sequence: TGTGCCAGCAGCGATAGCGATCAGCCCCAGCATTTT.